The rows below give T cell receptor beta chains drawn from one sample of a study of T-cell reconstitution after alpha-beta-depleted transplantation in children. TCRdb recomputed calls from the PCR reads with MiXCR, one row per CDR3 protein. The top ten hold nearly 6.5% of the sample, which has fewer than 250,000 distinct CDR3 sequences, roughly 8.2% seen once. Material: PBMCs, mostly from graft donor cells, obtained 180 days after TCRalphabeta/CD19-depleted stem cell transplant. Source of these receptors: a male patient aged 5 to 17 who had a stem cell transplant for acute lymphoblastic leukemia, so the T cells may come from the graft donor. Both conserved end residues are part of each CDR3. A D gene is named only where the DNA matches it firmly. Clone size, where shown, is once, few, many, or a class for clones that have expanded.

J: TRBJ2-2
size: many
V: TRBV29-1
D: .
DNA: TGCAGCGTTGCTCATAGAGACACCGGGGAGCTGTTTTTT
CDR3: CSVAHRDTGELFF

J: TRBJ2-7
size: many
V: TRBV20-1
D: .
DNA: TGCAGTGCTCCGACAGGACAAACAAGGGACTACGAGCAGTACTTC
CDR3: CSAPTGQTRDYEQYF

J: TRBJ2-3
size: many
V: TRBV20-1
D: TRBD2
DNA: TGCAGTGCTAGAGATCGGAGAGGGAGGGACGCAGATACGCAGTATTTT
CDR3: CSARDRRGRDADTQYF

J: TRBJ2-1
size: many
V: TRBV4-2
D: TRBD1
DNA: TGTGCCAGCAGCCTGGGGGGGACAGGGGGCCATGAGCAGTTCTTC
CDR3: CASSLGGTGGHEQFF

J: TRBJ2-3
size: many
V: TRBV5-5
D: TRBD2
DNA: TGTGCCAGCAGCTTGGCCCCGACTAGCGGGGCTCCGGGCACGCAGTATTTT
CDR3: CASSLAPTSGAPGTQYF

J: TRBJ2-7
size: many
V: TRBV29-1
D: .
DNA: TGCAGCGTTGTTGAGTTCGGGTCCTACGAGCAGTACTTC
CDR3: CSVVEFGSYEQYF

J: TRBJ1-1
size: many
V: TRBV10-3
D: TRBD1
DNA: TGTGCCATCAGCAGGGACAGGGGAGGAACTGAAGCTTTCTTT
CDR3: CAISRDRGGTEAFF

J: TRBJ2-2
size: many
V: TRBV14
D: TRBD1
DNA: TGTGCCAGCAGCCCGCGACAGGGAACCGGGGAGCTGTTTTTT
CDR3: CASSPRQGTGELFF

J: TRBJ1-4
size: many
V: TRBV11-2
D: .
DNA: TGTGCCAGCAGCTTCAGGACGAAGAATGAAAAACTGTTTTTT
CDR3: CASSFRTKNEKLFF

J: TRBJ2-7
size: many
V: TRBV7-2
D: .
DNA: TGTGCCAGCAGCTTAAGGGGTAGCGGCCCCTACGAGCAGTACTTC
CDR3: CASSLRGSGPYEQYF

J: TRBJ1-2
size: many
V: TRBV12-3/TRBV12-4
D: .
DNA: TGTGCCAGCAGTCCGGGGGTAGGAAACTATGGCTACACCTTC
CDR3: CASSPGVGNYGYTF

J: TRBJ1-1
size: .
V: TRBV4-2
D: TRBD1
DNA: TGTGCCAGCAGCCTTGGTCCGGGACAGTCGAACACTGAAGCTTTCTTT
CDR3: CASSLGPGQSNTEAFF

J: TRBJ2-7
size: many
V: TRBV27
D: TRBD2
DNA: TGTGCCAGCAGTTTTCGGCTAGCGGGATCCTACGAGCAGTACTTC
CDR3: CASSFRLAGSYEQYF

J: TRBJ2-1
size: .
V: TRBV20-1
D: .
DNA: TGCAGTGCTAGAGATCTGGTCGGCCCCCGCGATGAGCAGTTCTTC
CDR3: CSARDLVGPRDEQFF

J: TRBJ2-3
size: .
V: TRBV6-1
D: .
DNA: TGTGCCAGCAGTGAAGAGGGTTGGCGGGGGCCCCCATATACGCAGTATTTT
CDR3: CASSEEGWRGPPYTQYF

J: TRBJ2-7
size: many
V: TRBV7-9
D: TRBD2
DNA: TGTGCCAGCAGCTTAGCGACGGGAGGTATTTTCTACGAGCAGTACTTC
CDR3: CASSLATGGIFYEQYF

J: TRBJ2-2
size: few
V: TRBV6-1
D: .
DNA: TGTGCCAGCAGTCCTCGGTCCTTTTTGGGGGCCGGGGAGCTGTTTTTT
CDR3: CASSPRSFLGAGELFF

J: TRBJ1-5
size: many
V: TRBV12-5
D: .
DNA: TGTGCTAGTGGTTTTCTCCAGCCCCAGCATTTT
CDR3: CASGFLQPQHF

J: TRBJ2-7
size: many
V: TRBV5-1
D: .
DNA: TGCGCCAGCAGCCCACCGGGACTTGCCCGACATCTCGAGCAGTACTTC
CDR3: CASSPPGLARHLEQYF

J: TRBJ2-5
size: many
V: TRBV11-2
D: TRBD1
DNA: TGTGCCAGCAGCTCTAAAGACAGGGGCCAAGAGACCCAGTACTTC
CDR3: CASSSKDRGQETQYF

J: TRBJ2-2
size: many
V: TRBV5-1
D: .
DNA: TGCGCCAGCAGCACAGGACAGCCCACCGGGGAGCTGTTTTTT
CDR3: CASSTGQPTGELFF

J: TRBJ1-2
size: .
V: TRBV28
D: .
DNA: TGTGCCAGCAGTCGCCCGACCGGACCTAACTATGGCTACACCTTC
CDR3: CASSRPTGPNYGYTF

J: TRBJ2-1
size: many
V: TRBV28
D: .
DNA: TGTGCCAGCAGTTTAACGAGCTCCTACAATGAGCAGTTCTTC
CDR3: CASSLTSSYNEQFF

J: TRBJ2-7
size: many
V: TRBV6-1
D: .
DNA: TGTGCCAGCAGTCCTACCCAATCCTACGAGCAGTACTTC
CDR3: CASSPTQSYEQYF

J: TRBJ2-5
size: many
V: TRBV14
D: TRBD2
DNA: TGTGCCAGCAGCCCCGGGACTAGCGGGAGGCCTCGGTTGGAGACCCAGTACTTC
CDR3: CASSPGTSGRPRLETQYF

J: TRBJ2-7
size: many
V: TRBV29-1
D: TRBD2
DNA: TGCAGCGTTCGGGAAAGCGGGAGTACCTACGAGCAGTACTTC
CDR3: CSVRESGSTYEQYF

J: TRBJ2-2
size: many
V: TRBV4-3
D: .
DNA: TGCGCCAGCAGCCAAGTCCAGAACACCGGGGAGCTGTTTTTT
CDR3: CASSQVQNTGELFF

J: TRBJ2-1
size: many
V: TRBV4-3
D: .
DNA: TGCGCCAGCAGCCAAGAAGCTCGGACACTAAAGGGTGAGCAGTTCTTC
CDR3: CASSQEARTLKGEQFF

J: TRBJ2-7
size: few
V: TRBV20-1
D: .
DNA: TGCAGTGCTAGAGAGCCAGGTTTCTACGAGCAGTACTTC
CDR3: CSAREPGFYEQYF

J: TRBJ2-2
size: many
V: TRBV9
D: TRBD2
DNA: TGTGCCAGCAGCGGACCAACTAGCGGGCGACCCCCCGGGGAGCTGTTTTTT
CDR3: CASSGPTSGRPPGELFF

J: TRBJ2-1
size: many
V: TRBV7-3
D: TRBD2
DNA: TGTGCCAGCAGCTCCTTAGCGGGAGGCCCCCACAATGAGCAGTTCTTC
CDR3: CASSSLAGGPHNEQFF

J: TRBJ1-2
size: many
V: TRBV20-1
D: .
DNA: TGCAGTGCTAGAGTTGGGGTTGGCTACACCTTC
CDR3: CSARVGVGYTF

J: TRBJ2-1
size: many
V: TRBV5-1
D: .
DNA: TGCGCCAGCAGCTTGGGGACTGACTCCTACAATGAGCAGTTCTTC
CDR3: CASSLGTDSYNEQFF

J: TRBJ2-1
size: many
V: TRBV10-3
D: .
DNA: TGTGCCATCAGTGTGGGGTACGGGAATGAGCAGTTCTTC
CDR3: CAISVGYGNEQFF

J: TRBJ2-3
size: .
V: TRBV4-3
D: .
DNA: TGCGCCAGCAGCCAAGGGGGGAAGTATATCACAGATACGCAGTATTTT
CDR3: CASSQGGKYITDTQYF

J: TRBJ2-4
size: many
V: TRBV10-3
D: .
DNA: TGTGCCATCAGTGAAGGGAACATTCAGTACTTC
CDR3: CAISEGNIQYF

J: TRBJ1-3
size: many
V: TRBV5-5
D: .
DNA: TGTGCCAGCAGCTTGTACGGAAGCTCTGGAAACACCATATATTTT
CDR3: CASSLYGSSGNTIYF

J: TRBJ2-7
size: many
V: TRBV20-1
D: TRBD1
DNA: TGCAGTGCTCGACAGGGATCCTACGAGCAGTACTTC
CDR3: CSARQGSYEQYF

J: TRBJ2-5
size: .
V: TRBV5-1
D: .
DNA: TGCGCCAGCACCCCGTCCGAGACCCAGTACTTC
CDR3: CASTPSETQYF

J: TRBJ1-1
size: many
V: TRBV11-1
D: .
DNA: TGTGCCAGCAGCGATTGGGGGAGTACTGAAGCTTTCTTT
CDR3: CASSDWGSTEAFF

J: TRBJ2-2
size: many
V: TRBV5-1
D: TRBD2
DNA: TGCGCCAGCAGCTTGGAGGCCAGCGGGGGGGCCAGAGGGACCGGGGAGCTGTTTTTT
CDR3: CASSLEASGGARGTGELFF

J: TRBJ1-1
size: many
V: TRBV18
D: TRBD1
DNA: TGTGCCAGCTCACTCGACAGGGTAACCACTGAAGCTTTCTTT
CDR3: CASSLDRVTTEAFF

J: TRBJ2-5
size: many
V: TRBV28
D: .
DNA: TGTGCCAGCAGTCCCCCCAACCCAGAGACCCAGTACTTC
CDR3: CASSPPNPETQYF

J: TRBJ2-7
size: many
V: TRBV28
D: .
DNA: TGTGCCAGCAGTTTAAAGCGAGGACCCGTCCTACGAGAGCAGTACTTC
CDR3: CASSLKRGPVLREQYF

J: TRBJ1-2
size: .
V: TRBV24-1
D: TRBD1
DNA: TGTGCCACCAGCCTCGACAGGGACTACTATGGCTACACCTTC
CDR3: CATSLDRDYYGYTF

J: TRBJ2-1
size: many
V: TRBV4-1
D: TRBD2
DNA: TGCGCCAGCAGCCAAGATTGGCGGGAGGGCCCCTACAATGAGCAGTTCTTC
CDR3: CASSQDWREGPYNEQFF

J: TRBJ1-2
size: many
V: TRBV9
D: .
DNA: TGTGCCAGCAGCGTAGAAGTCGGAAGCTATGGCTACACCTTC
CDR3: CASSVEVGSYGYTF

J: TRBJ2-4
size: many
V: TRBV28
D: .
DNA: TGTGCCAGCAGTCCCGGGGGTACTAAAAACATTCAGTACTTC
CDR3: CASSPGGTKNIQYF

J: TRBJ1-6
size: many
V: TRBV6-5
D: TRBD1
DNA: TGTGCCAGCAGTTACGGGGGACAGGGTAATTCACCCCTCCACTTT
CDR3: CASSYGGQGNSPLHF

J: TRBJ1-4
size: many
V: TRBV12-3/TRBV12-4
D: TRBD1
DNA: TGTGCCAGCAGTTCCGGCAGGGGGCCAACTAATGAAAAACTGTTTTTT
CDR3: CASSSGRGPTNEKLFF

J: TRBJ1-5
size: few
V: TRBV5-8
D: .
DNA: TGTGCCAGCAGCTTGGTACCGGGACGCAATCAGCCCCAGCATTTT
CDR3: CASSLVPGRNQPQHF

J: TRBJ1-6
size: many
V: TRBV20-1
D: .
DNA: TGCAGTGCCTCGGAATCTCATAATTCACCCCTCCACTTT
CDR3: CSASESHNSPLHF

J: TRBJ2-6
size: many
V: TRBV29-1
D: .
DNA: TGCAGCGTCGGGGGGGACAGGGACACTCGCTCTGGGGCCAACGTCCTGACTTTC
CDR3: CSVGGDRDTRSGANVLTF

J: TRBJ2-3
size: many
V: TRBV25-1
D: .
DNA: TGTGCCAGCAGTCCTAGGCCCCTTCCAGATACGCAGTATTTT
CDR3: CASSPRPLPDTQYF